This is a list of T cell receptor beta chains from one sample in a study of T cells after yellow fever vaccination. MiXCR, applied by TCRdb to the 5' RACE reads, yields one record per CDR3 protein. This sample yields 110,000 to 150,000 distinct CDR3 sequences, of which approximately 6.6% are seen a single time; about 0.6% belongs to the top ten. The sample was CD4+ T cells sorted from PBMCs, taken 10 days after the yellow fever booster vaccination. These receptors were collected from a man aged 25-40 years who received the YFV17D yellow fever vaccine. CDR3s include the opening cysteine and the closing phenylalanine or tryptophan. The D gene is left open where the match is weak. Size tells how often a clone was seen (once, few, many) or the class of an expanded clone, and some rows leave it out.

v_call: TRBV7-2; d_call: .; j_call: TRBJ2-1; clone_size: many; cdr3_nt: TGTGCCAGCAGCCTTGGCCCCAAGCAGTTCTTC; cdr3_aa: CASSLGPKQFF
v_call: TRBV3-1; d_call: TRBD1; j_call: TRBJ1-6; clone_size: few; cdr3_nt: TGTGCCAGCAGCCAAGCCGGGACAGGCCGAACACCCCTCCACTTT; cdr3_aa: CASSQAGTGRTPLHF
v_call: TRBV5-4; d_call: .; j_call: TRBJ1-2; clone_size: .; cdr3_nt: TGTGCCAGCAGCTCCAGGCCACACCTTAACTATGGCTACACCTTC; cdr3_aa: CASSSRPHLNYGYTF
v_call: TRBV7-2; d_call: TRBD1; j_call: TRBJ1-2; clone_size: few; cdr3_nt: TGTGCCAGCAGCTTGGTGGGGACAGGGATGGAGTATGGCTACACCTTC; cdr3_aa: CASSLVGTGMEYGYTF
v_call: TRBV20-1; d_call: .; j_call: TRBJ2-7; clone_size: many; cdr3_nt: TGCAGTTTCCTAAAGGTCTCGGGGGACTACGAGCAGTACTTC; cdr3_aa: CSFLKVSGDYEQYF
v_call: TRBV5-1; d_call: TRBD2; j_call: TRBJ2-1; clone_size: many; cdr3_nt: TGCGCCAGCAGCCCGGGGGGGGGCGCGGAAAGCAATGAGCAGTTCTTC; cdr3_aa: CASSPGGGAESNEQFF
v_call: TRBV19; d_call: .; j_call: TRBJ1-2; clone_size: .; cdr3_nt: TGTGCCAGTACCTCCCTTTCCCGGGACCTCCCCTATGGCTACACCTTC; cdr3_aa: CASTSLSRDLPYGYTF
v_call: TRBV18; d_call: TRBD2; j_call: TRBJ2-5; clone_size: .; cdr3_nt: TGTGCCAGCTCATCCACTAGCGGGAAGTTCGAGACCCAGTACTTC; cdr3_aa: CASSSTSGKFETQYF
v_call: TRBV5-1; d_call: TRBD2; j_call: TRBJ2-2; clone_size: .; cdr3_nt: TGCGCCAGCAGCTTGGAGCGGGGCACCGGGGAGCTGTTTTTT; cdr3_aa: CASSLERGTGELFF
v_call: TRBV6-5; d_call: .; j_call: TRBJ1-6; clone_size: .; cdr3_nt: TGTGCCAGCAGTTACTCAACGGATCAGGGTTCACCCCTCCACTTT; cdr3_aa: CASSYSTDQGSPLHF
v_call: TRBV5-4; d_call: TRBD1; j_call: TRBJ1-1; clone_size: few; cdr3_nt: TGTGCCAGCAGCCCTCCCGGGACAGGGGTAACTGAAGCTTTCTTT; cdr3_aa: CASSPPGTGVTEAFF
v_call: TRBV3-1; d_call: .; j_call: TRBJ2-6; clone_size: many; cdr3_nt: TGTGCCAGCAGCCAAGGTGGGGCCAACGTCCTGACTTTC; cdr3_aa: CASSQGGANVLTF
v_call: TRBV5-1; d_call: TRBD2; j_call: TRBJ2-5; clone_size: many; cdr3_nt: TGCGCCAGCAGCTTACGGACTAGCGGAGAGACCCAGTACTTC; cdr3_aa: CASSLRTSGETQYF
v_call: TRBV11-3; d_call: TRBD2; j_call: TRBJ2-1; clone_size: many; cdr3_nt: TGTGCCAGCAGCTTTTCGGGGACTAGCGTTTACAATGAGCAGTTCTTC; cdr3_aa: CASSFSGTSVYNEQFF
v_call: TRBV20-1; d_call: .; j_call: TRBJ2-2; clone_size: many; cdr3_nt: TGCAGTGCTAGAAGTGGGCTGAACACCGGGGAGCTGTTTTTT; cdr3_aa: CSARSGLNTGELFF
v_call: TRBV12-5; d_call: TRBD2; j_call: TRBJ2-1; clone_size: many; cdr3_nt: TGTGCTAGTGGTTTGCGTTTTATAGCGGGATTGAGTGGGTCCTACAATGAGCAGTTCTTC; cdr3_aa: CASGLRFIAGLSGSYNEQFF
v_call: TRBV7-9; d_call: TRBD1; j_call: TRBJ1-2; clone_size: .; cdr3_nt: TGTGCCAGCAGCGATAGCGGGGACAGTGCTAACTATGGCTACACCTTC; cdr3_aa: CASSDSGDSANYGYTF
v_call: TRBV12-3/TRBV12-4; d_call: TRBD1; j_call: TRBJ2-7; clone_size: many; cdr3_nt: TGTGCCAGCAGTCAACCGGGACAGGGAAACTACGAGCAGTACTTC; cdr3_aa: CASSQPGQGNYEQYF
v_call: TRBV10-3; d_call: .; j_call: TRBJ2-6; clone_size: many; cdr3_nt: TGTGCCATTAGCAGATTGTCAGGGTCAGGCTCCGGGGCCAACGTCCTGACTTTC; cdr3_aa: CAISRLSGSGSGANVLTF
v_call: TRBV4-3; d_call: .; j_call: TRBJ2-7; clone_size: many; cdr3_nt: TGCGCCAGCAGCCCCGGGACTCACACGAACGAGCAGTACTTC; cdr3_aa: CASSPGTHTNEQYF
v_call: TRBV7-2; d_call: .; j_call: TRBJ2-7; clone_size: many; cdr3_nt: TGTGCCAGCAGCTTAGTTCGGATCGAGCAGTACTTC; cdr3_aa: CASSLVRIEQYF
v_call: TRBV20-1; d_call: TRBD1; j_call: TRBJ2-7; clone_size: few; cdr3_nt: TGCAGTGCTAGGGGGGACAGGATCTCCTACGAGCAGTACTTC; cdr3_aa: CSARGDRISYEQYF
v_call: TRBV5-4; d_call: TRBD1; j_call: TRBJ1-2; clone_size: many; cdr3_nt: TGTGCCAGCAGCATGGGACAGGGGGCTGGGGCTAACTATGGCTACACCTTC; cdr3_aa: CASSMGQGAGANYGYTF
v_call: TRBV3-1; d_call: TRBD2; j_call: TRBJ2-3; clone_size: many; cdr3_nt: TGTGCCAGCAGCCTATTGGGGACTAGCGTTAAGGTGGAGCAGTATTTT; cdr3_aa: CASSLLGTSVKVEQYF
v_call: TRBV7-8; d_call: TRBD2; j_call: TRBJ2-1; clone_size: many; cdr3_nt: TGTGCCAGCACCCTGGGGGCTAGCGGGATATTCGGTGAGCAGTTCTTC; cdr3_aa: CASTLGASGIFGEQFF
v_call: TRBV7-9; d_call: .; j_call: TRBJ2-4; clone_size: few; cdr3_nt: TGTGCCAGCAGCTTAAACCCCGCGGGAATAATGTACTTC; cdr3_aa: CASSLNPAGIMYF
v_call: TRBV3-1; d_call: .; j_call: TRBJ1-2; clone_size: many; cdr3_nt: TGTGCCAGCAGCCAAGAACAGGGCGTCACCTTC; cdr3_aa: CASSQEQGVTF
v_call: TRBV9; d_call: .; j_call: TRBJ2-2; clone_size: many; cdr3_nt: TGTGCCAGCAGCTCCCGGACCACCGGGGAGCTGTTTTTT; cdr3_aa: CASSSRTTGELFF
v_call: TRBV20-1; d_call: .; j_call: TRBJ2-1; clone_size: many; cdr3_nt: TGCAGTGCCCGCCCCTCAGGGGACAATGAGCAGTTCTTC; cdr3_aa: CSARPSGDNEQFF
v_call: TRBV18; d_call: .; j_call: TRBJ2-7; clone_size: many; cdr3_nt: TGTGCCAGCTCACCAACAGGATACGAGCAGTACTTC; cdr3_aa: CASSPTGYEQYF
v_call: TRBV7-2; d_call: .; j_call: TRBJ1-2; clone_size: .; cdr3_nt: TGTGCCAGCAGCCCAAAAATCGAGCGAGGCTACACCTTC; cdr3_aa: CASSPKIERGYTF
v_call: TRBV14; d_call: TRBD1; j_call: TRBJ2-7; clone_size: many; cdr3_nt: TGTGCCAGCAGCCGGACAGGGACCTTTTACGAGCAGTACTTC; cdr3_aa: CASSRTGTFYEQYF
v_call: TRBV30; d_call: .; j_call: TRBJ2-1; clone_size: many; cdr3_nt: TGTGCCTGGAGTGTACATAAGGGGGATGAGCAGTTCTTC; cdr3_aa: CAWSVHKGDEQFF
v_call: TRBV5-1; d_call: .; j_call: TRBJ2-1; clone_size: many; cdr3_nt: TGCGCCAGCAGCACGGGGACCAATGAGCAGTTCTTC; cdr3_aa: CASSTGTNEQFF
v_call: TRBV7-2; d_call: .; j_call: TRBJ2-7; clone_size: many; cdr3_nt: TGTGCCAGCAGCTTAGTTCTATACGAGCAGTACTTC; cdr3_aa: CASSLVLYEQYF
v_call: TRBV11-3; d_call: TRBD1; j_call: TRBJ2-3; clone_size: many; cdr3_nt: TGTGCCAGCAGCTCGACCTATGGACGGGACAGGAATAGGGTACAATGGAATACGCAGTATTTT; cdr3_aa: CASSSTYGRDRNRVQWNTQYF
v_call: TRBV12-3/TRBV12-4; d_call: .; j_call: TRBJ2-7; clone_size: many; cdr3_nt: TGTGCCAGCAGACGACAGGACTACGAGCAGTACTTC; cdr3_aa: CASRRQDYEQYF
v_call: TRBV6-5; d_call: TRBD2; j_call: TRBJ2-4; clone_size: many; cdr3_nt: TGTGCCAGCAGTTACCAATACGGAGCGGGAAAAAACATTCAGTACTTC; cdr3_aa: CASSYQYGAGKNIQYF
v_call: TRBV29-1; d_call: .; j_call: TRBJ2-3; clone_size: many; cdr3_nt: TGCAGCGTGTCCGTCTCGCCAGATACGCAGTATTTT; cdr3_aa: CSVSVSPDTQYF
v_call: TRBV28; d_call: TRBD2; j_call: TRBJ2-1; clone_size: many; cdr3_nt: TGTGCCAGCAGTTTAGAGACTAGCGGAAGCTCCTACAATGAGCAGTTCTTC; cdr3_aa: CASSLETSGSSYNEQFF
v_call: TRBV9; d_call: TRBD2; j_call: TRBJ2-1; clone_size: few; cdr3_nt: TGTGCCAGCAGCGATAGGGCGGGGGGGTCCTACAATGAGCAGTTCTTC; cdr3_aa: CASSDRAGGSYNEQFF
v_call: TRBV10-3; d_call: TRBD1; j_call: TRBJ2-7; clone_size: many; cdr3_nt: TGTGCCATCAGTGAATTAGGGGGCCCCCAATACGAGCAGTACTTC; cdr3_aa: CAISELGGPQYEQYF
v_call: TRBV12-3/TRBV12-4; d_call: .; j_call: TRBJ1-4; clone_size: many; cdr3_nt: TGTGCCAGCAGTCCCGCGGGGATGCTTGAAAAACTGTTTTTT; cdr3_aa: CASSPAGMLEKLFF
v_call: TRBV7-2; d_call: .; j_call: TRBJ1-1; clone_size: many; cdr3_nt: TGTGCCAGCAGCTTACAGGGAAAGGGGACTGAAGCTTTCTTT; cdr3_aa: CASSLQGKGTEAFF
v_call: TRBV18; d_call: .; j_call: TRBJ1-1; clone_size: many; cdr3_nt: TGTGCCAGCTCACCGTCTTTGGAGAACACTGAAGCTTTCTTT; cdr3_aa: CASSPSLENTEAFF
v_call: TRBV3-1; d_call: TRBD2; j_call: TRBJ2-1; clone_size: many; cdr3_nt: TGTGCCAGCAGCCAACCTCCTCTGACTAGCGGGAGGGGGGTTGAGCAGTTCTTC; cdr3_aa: CASSQPPLTSGRGVEQFF
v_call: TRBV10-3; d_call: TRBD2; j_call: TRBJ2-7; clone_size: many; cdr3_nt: TGTGCCATCAGTGGGTCTAGCGGGAGAGGGGACGAGCAGTACTTC; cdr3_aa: CAISGSSGRGDEQYF
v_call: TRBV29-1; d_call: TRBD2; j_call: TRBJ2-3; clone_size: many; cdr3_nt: TGCAGCACAAGACTAGCGGGAGTGTACGCGCAGTATTTT; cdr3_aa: CSTRLAGVYAQYF
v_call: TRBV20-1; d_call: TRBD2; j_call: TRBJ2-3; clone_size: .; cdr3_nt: TGCAGTGCTAGAGATTCTAGCGGGAGCTGGGATACGCAGTATTTT; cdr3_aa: CSARDSSGSWDTQYF
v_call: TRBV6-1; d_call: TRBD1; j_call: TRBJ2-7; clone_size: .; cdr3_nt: TGTGCCAGCAGAAGAACCGGGACAGGGGCCTACGAGCAGTACTTC; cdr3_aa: CASRRTGTGAYEQYF
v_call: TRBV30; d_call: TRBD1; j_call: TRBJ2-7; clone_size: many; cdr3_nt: TGTGCCTGGAGTGGTTGGGACAGGGGGCGGTACGAGCAGTACTTC; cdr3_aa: CAWSGWDRGRYEQYF
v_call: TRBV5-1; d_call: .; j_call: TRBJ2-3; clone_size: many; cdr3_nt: TGCGCCAGCAGCCCCCCACGGGAGCCTAGCACAGATACGCAGTATTTT; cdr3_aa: CASSPPREPSTDTQYF
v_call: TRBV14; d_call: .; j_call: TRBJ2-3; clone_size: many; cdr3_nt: TGTGCCAGCAGCCGTTATACCACAGATACGCAGTATTTT; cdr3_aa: CASSRYTTDTQYF
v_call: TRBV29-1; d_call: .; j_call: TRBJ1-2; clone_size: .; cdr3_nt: TGCAGCGCTGGGGCGGAATATGGCTACACCTTC; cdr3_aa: CSAGAEYGYTF
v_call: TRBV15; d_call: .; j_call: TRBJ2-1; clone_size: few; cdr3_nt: TGTGCCACCAGCAGAGACCCGGGACTTTACAATGAGCAGTTCTTC; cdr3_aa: CATSRDPGLYNEQFF
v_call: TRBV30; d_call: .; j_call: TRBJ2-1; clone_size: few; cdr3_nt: TGTGCCTGGAGCCGCCTAGCAGCGTTAAGGAATGAGCAGTTCTTC; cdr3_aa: CAWSRLAALRNEQFF
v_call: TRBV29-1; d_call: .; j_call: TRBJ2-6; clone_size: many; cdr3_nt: TGCAGCGTGGCAGCTGACGGGGCCAACGTCCTGACTTTC; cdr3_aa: CSVAADGANVLTF
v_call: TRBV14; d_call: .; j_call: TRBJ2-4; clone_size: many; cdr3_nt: TGTGCCAGCAGCCAAGAACGGCTACGACCCGCGTTGACCAAAAACATTCAGTACTTC; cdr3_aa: CASSQERLRPALTKNIQYF
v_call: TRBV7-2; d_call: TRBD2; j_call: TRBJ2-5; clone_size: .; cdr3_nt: TGTGCCAGCAGCCCCCAAGCGGGGCAAGAGACCCAGTACTTC; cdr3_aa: CASSPQAGQETQYF